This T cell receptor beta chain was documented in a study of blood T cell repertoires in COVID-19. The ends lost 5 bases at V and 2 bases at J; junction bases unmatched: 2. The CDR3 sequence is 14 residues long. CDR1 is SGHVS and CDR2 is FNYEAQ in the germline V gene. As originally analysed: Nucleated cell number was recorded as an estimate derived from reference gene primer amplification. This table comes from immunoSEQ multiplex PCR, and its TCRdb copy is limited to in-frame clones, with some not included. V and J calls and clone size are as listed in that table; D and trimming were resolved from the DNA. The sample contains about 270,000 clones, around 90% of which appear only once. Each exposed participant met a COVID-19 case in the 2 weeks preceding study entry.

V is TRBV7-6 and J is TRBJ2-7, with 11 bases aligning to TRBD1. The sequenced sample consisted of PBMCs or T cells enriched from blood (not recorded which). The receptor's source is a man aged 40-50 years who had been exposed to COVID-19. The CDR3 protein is CASSMGQGAYEQYF. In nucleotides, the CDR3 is TGTGCCAGCAGCATGGGACAGGGGGCCTACGAGCAGTACTTC.